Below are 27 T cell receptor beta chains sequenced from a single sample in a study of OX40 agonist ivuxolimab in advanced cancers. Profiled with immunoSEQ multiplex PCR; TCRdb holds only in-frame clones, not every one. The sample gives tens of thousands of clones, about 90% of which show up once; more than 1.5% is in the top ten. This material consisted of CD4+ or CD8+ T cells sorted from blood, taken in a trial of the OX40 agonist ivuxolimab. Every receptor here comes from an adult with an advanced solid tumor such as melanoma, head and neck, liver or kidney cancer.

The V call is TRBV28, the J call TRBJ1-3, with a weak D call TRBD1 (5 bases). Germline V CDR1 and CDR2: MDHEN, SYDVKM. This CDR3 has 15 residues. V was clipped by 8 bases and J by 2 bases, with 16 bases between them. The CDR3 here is CASAKPRGAGNTIYF. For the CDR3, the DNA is TGTGCCAGCGCCAAACCTCGGGGGGCTGGAAACACCATATATTTT.

The CDR3 coding sequence is TGTGCCAGCAGTTACCGGGAGGGAAAAGCTTTCTTT. Protein: CASSYREGKAFF. V usage is TRBV6-6 and J usage is TRBJ1-1; D gene ambiguous. Trimming took off 2 bases at V and 9 bases at J, with 10 bases between the two ends. From germline, CDR1 is MNHNY and CDR2 SVGAGI (reference sequence). The CDR3 totals 12 residues.

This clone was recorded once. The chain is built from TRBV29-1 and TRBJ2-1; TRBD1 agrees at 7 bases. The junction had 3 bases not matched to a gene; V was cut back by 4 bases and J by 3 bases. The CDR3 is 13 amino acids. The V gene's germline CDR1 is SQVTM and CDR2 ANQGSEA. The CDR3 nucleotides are TGCAGCGTTGGAGGGGGCGTCTACAATGAGCAGTTCTTC. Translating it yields CSVGGGVYNEQFF.

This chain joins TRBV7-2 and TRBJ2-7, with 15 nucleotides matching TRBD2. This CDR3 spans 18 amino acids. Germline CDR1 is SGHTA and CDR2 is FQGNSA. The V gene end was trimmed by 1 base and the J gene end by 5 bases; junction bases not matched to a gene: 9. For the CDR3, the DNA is TGTGCCAGCAGCTTAGGGACTAGCGGGAGGGCCTCGGGAAACGAGCAGTACTTC. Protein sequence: CASSLGTSGRASGNEQYF.

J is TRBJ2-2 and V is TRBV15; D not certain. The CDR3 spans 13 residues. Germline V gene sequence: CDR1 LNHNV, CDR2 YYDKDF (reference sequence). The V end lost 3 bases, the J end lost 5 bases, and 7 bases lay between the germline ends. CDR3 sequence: CATSSPSTGELFF. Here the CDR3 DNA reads TGTGCCACCAGCAGTCCATCTACCGGGGAGCTGTTTTTT.

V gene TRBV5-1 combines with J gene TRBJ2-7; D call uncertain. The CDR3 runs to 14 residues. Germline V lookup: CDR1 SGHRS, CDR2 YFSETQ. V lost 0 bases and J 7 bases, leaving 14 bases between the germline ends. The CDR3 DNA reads TGCGCCAGCAGCTTGGAACACTCCTCCTTGGAGCAGTACGTC. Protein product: CASSLEHSSLEQYV.

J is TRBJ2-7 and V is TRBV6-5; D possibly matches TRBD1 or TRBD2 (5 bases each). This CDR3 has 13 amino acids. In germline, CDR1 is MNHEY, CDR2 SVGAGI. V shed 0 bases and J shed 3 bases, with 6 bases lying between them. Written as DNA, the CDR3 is TGTGCCAGCAGTTACTCGAGGGGCTACGAGCAGTACGTC. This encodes CASSYSRGYEQYV.

The CDR3 DNA reads as TGTGCCAGCAGTTCCAGGGGGCGGGACGGCTACACCTTC. Amino acids: CASSSRGRDGYTF. This chain connects TRBV28 to TRBJ1-2, with 8 bases identical to TRBD1. Germline CDR1 MDHEN, CDR2 SYDVKM. Trimming took 4 bases from V and 8 from J; bases not matched to a gene: 6. The CDR3 is made up of 13 amino acids.

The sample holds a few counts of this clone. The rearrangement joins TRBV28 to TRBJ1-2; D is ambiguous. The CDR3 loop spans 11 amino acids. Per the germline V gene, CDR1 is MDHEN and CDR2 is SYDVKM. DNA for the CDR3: TGTGCGTCGTCTCATAACTATGGCTACACCTTC. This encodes CASSHNYGYTF.

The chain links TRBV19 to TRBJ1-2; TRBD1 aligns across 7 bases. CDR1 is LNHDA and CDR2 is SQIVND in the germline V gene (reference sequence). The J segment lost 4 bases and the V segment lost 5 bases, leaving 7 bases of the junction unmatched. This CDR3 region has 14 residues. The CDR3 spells CASSSRQGGYGYTF. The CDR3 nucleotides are TGTGCCAGTAGTTCGAGACAGGGAGGCTATGGCTACACCTTC.

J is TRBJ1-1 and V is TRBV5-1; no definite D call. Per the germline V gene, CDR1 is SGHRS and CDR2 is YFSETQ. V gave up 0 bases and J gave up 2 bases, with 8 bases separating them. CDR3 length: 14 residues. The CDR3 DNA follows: TGCGCCAGCAGCTTGGTTCCCTTAAACACTGAAGCTTTCTTT. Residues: CASSLVPLNTEAFF.

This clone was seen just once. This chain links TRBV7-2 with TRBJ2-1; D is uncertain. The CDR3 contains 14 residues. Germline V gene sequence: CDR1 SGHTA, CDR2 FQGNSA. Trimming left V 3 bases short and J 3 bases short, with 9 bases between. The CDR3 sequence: CASSFMAFYNEQFF. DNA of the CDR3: TGTGCCAGCAGCTTTATGGCTTTCTACAATGAGCAGTTCTTC.

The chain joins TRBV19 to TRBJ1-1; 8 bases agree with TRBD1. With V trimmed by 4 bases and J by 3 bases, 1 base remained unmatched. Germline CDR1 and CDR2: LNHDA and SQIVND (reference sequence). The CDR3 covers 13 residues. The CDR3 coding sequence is TGTGCCAGTAGTACGACAGGGGACACTGAAGCTTTCTTT. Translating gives CASSTTGDTEAFF.

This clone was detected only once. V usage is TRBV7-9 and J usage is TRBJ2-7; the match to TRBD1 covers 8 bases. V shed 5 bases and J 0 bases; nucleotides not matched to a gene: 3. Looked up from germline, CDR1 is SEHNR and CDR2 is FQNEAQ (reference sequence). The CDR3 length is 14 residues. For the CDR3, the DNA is TGTGCCAGCAGCCGCGACAGGGGCTCCTACGAGCAGTACTTC. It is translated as CASSRDRGSYEQYF.

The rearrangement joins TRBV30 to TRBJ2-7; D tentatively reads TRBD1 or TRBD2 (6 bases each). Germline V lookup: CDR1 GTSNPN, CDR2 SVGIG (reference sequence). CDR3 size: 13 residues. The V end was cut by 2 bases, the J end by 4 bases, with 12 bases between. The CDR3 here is CAWSRGGKYEQYF. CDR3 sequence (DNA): TGTGCCTGGAGTCGAGGGGGGAAGTACGAGCAGTACTTC.

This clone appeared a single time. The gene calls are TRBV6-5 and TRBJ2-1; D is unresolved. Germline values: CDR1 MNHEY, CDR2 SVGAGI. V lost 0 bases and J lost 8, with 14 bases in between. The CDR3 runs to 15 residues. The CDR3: CASSYSGGTPDEQFF. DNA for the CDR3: TGTGCCAGCAGTTACTCTGGTGGCACCCCGGATGAGCAGTTCTTC.

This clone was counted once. CDR3 DNA: TGCGCCAGCAGCGTAATCTCCGGGACCATACCCTCCTACGAGCAGTACTTC. This codes for CASSVISGTIPSYEQYF. This chain uses TRBV5-1 with TRBJ2-7; D is tentatively TRBD1 or TRBD2 (5 bases each). The CDR3 covers 17 residues. Germline-derived CDR1 and CDR2 are SGHRS and YFSETQ. The V end was cut by 4 bases, the J end by 0 bases, with 20 bases between.

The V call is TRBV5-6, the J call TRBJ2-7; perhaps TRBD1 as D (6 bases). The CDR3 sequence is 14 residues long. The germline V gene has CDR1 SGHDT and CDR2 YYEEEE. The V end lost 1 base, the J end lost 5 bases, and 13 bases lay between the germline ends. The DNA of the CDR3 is TGTGCCAGCAGCTTGAAGGGGGTGATGAACGAGCAGTACGTC. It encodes CASSLKGVMNEQYV.

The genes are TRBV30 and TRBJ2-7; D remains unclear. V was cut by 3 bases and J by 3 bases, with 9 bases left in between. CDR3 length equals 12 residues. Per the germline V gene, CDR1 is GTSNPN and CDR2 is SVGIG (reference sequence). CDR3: CAWRPPGYEQYF. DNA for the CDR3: TGTGCCTGGAGGCCCCCAGGCTACGAGCAGTACTTC.

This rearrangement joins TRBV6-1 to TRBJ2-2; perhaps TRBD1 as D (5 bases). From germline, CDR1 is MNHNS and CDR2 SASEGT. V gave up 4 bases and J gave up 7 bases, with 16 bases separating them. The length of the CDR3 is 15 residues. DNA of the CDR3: TGTGCCAGCAGTGGAGGCAGGGTTTCAATCGGGGAGCTGTTTTTT. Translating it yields CASSGGRVSIGELFF.

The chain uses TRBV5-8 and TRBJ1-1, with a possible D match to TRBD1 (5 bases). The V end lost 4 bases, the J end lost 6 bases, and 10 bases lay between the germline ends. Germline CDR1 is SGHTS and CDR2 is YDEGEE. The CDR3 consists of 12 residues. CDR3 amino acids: CASSRRGAEAFF. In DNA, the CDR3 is TGTGCCAGCAGCCGGCGGGGGGCTGAAGCTTTCTTT.

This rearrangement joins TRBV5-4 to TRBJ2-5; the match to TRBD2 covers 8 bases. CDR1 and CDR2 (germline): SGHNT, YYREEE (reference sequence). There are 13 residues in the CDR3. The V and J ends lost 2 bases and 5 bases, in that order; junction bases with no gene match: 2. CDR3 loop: CASSFTGGETQYF. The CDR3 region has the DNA TGTGCCAGCAGCTTTACGGGGGGGGAGACCCAGTACTTC.

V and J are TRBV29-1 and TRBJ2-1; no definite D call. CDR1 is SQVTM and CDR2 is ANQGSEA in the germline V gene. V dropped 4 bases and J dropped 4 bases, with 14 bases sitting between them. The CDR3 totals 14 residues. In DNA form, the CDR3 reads TGCAGCGTTGTTCCCCAGCACCCATACAATGAGCAGTTCTTC. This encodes CSVVPQHPYNEQFF.

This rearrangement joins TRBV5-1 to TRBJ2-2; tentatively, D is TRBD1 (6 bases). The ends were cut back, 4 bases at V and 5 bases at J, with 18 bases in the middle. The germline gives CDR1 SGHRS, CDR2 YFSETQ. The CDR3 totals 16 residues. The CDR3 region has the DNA TGCGCCAGCAGCCAAGCCAGGACAGCAGGAACCGGGGAGCTGTTTTTT. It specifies CASSQARTAGTGELFF.

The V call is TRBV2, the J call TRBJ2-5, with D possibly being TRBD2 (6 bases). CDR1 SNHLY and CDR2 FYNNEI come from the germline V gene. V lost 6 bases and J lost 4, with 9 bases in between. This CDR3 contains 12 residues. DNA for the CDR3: TGTGCCAGCAGGCAGGGAGGAGAGACCCAGTACTTC. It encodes CASRQGGETQYF.

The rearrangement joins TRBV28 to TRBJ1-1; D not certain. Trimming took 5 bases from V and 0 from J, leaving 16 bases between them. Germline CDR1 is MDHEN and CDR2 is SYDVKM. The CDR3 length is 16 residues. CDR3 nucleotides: TGTGCCAGCAGTCCCCCGCGAATCGCCATGAACACTGAAGCTTTCTTT. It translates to CASSPPRIAMNTEAFF.

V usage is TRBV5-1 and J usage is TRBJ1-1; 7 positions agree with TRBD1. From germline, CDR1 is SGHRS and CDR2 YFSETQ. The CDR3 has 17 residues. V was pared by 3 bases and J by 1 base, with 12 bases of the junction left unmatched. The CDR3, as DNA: TGCGCCAGCAGCTCAGGGGGAGTTAGGGCAGCGAACACTGAAGCTTTCTTT. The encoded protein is CASSSGGVRAANTEAFF.